Listed below are T cell receptor beta chains from one sample, sequenced in a study of blood T cell repertoires in COVID-19. Clones were read by immunoSEQ multiplex PCR, and TCRdb kept only the in-frame ones, dropping some. This sample has hundreds of thousands of clones, with approximately 86% found just once. The source material was peripheral blood. The receptor source for this set is a man in his 70s with acute or convalescent COVID-19. Each CDR3 is given with its conserved first and last residue. D genes are given only for firm matches. Expanded clones get a size class; other rows say once, few or many, or leave the size out.

TRBV2	TRBJ2-7	15	TRBD2	-	CASSPIGTSSYEQYF	TGTGCCAGCAGTCCAATCGGGACTAGCTCGTACGAGCAGTACTTC
TRBV18	TRBJ2-7	15	-	-	CASSSGTPSSYEQYF	TGTGCCAGCTCCTCAGGGACTCCTAGCTCCTACGAGCAGTACTTC
TRBV11-3	TRBJ2-5	12	-	-	CASSLDRGTQYF	TGTGCCAGCAGCTTAGATAGGGGGACCCAGTACTTC
TRBV29-1	TRBJ1-2	12	-	-	CSAPSIDYGYTF	TGCAGCGCTCCCTCGATAGACTATGGCTACACCTTC
TRBV28	TRBJ1-5	15	-	-	CASRPPQGRNQPQHF	TGTGCCAGCAGGCCCCCGCAGGGTCGGAATCAGCCCCAGCATTTT
TRBV7-2	TRBJ1-5	16	-	-	CASSLAPGYSNQPQHF	TGTGCCAGCAGCTTAGCGCCAGGGTATAGCAATCAGCCCCAGCATTTT
TRBV11-2	TRBJ1-1	13	-	-	CASAGGAGTEAFF	TGTGCCAGCGCCGGGGGGGCCGGCACTGAAGCTTTCTTT
TRBV2	TRBJ2-2	15	TRBD1	-	CASKSTGARTGELFF	TGTGCCAGCAAGTCGACAGGGGCTCGCACCGGGGAGCTGTTTTTT
TRBV19	TRBJ1-6	16	-	-	CASNLGGYLDNSPLHF	TGTGCCAGTAACCTCGGCGGGTATTTGGATAATTCACCCCTCCACTTT
TRBV5-5	TRBJ1-6	15	-	-	CASSPLGDKLSPLHF	TGTGCCAGCAGCCCACTGGGGGACAAACTTTCACCCCTCCACTTT
TRBV15	TRBJ2-2	16	-	-	CATSPPGRGSSGELFF	TGTGCCACCAGCCCACCCGGTCGGGGGAGTTCCGGGGAGCTGTTTTTT
TRBV27	TRBJ2-7	14	-	-	CASSPQGFSYEQYF	TGTGCCAGCAGTCCCCAGGGCTTCTCCTACGAGCAGTACTTC
TRBV15	TRBJ2-3	13	-	-	CATSRAAVDTQYF	TGTGCCACCAGCAGAGCTGCGGTAGATACGCAGTATTTT
TRBV24-1	TRBJ1-1	15	TRBD1	-	CATSDPRQGNTEAFF	TGTGCCACCAGTGATCCCCGACAGGGGAACACTGAAGCTTTCTTT
TRBV6-2/TRBV6-3	TRBJ2-5	15	TRBD2	-	CASSSTSGSPETQYF	TGTGCCAGCAGTTCGACTAGCGGGAGCCCAGAGACCCAGTACTTC
TRBV4-1	TRBJ2-2	16	-	once	CASSQGILRETGELFF	TGCGCCAGCAGCCAAGGAATATTACGGGAAACCGGGGAGCTGTTTTTT
TRBV5-5	TRBJ2-2	14	-	-	CASSFGRNTGELFF	TGTGCCAGCAGCTTTGGCAGGAACACCGGGGAGCTGTTTTTT
TRBV6-6	TRBJ2-7	12	-	-	CASGRGEGKQYF	TGTGCCAGCGGGAGAGGTGAGGGAAAGCAGTACTTC
TRBV24-1	TRBJ2-1	15	TRBD2	many	CATSDLSGAGTEQFF	TGTGCCACCAGTGATTTGTCGGGAGCGGGAACTGAGCAGTTCTTC
TRBV28	TRBJ2-7	13	-	-	CASSSGSLYEQYF	TGTGCCAGCAGTTCCGGGTCTCTATACGAGCAGTACTTC
TRBV10-3	TRBJ2-1	16	TRBD2	-	CAIREPTSGGYNEQFF	TGTGCCATCAGGGAACCAACTAGCGGGGGGTACAATGAGCAGTTCTTC
TRBV4-2	TRBJ2-2	16	-	-	CASSQGSSVNTGELFF	TGTGCCAGCAGCCAAGGTAGCTCGGTGAACACCGGGGAGCTGTTTTTT
TRBV29-1	TRBJ1-2	13	-	-	CSVESQVTGGYTF	TGCAGCGTAGAGTCTCAGGTTACAGGCGGCTACACCTTC
TRBV9	TRBJ1-1	14	-	-	CASSAIDRSSEAFF	TGTGCCAGCAGCGCGATCGACAGAAGCTCTGAAGCTTTCTTT
TRBV2	TRBJ1-3	17	TRBD1	-	CASSEDPPGTGSNTIYF	TGTGCCAGCAGTGAAGACCCGCCGGGGACAGGGTCGAACACCATATATTTT
TRBV10-1	TRBJ2-7	15	-	-	CASSESRPGMDEQYF	TGCGCCAGCAGTGAGTCGCGCCCCGGGATGGACGAGCAGTACTTC
TRBV2	TRBJ2-1	14	TRBD2	few	CASSGGGGVNEQFF	TGTGCCAGCAGTGGGGGCGGGGGGGTTAATGAGCAGTTCTTC
TRBV18	TRBJ2-7	14	TRBD1	-	CASSTGTGGREQYF	TGTGCCAGCTCGACTGGGACAGGGGGCAGGGAGCAGTACTTC
TRBV7-9	TRBJ2-7	15	TRBD2	-	CASSLEGTSGSEQYF	TGTGCCAGCAGCTTAGAAGGCACTAGCGGGAGCGAGCAGTACTTC
TRBV5-4	TRBJ2-3	16	TRBD2	-	CASSLMASGPPDTQYF	TGTGCCAGCAGCTTGATGGCTAGCGGGCCGCCAGATACGCAGTATTTT
TRBV6-1	TRBJ1-1	15	-	once	CASSEYRQVRTEAFF	TGTGCCAGCAGTGAATATAGGCAGGTTCGCACTGAAGCTTTCTTT
TRBV2	TRBJ1-2	14	TRBD1	-	CASTPSGTGGSYTF	TGTGCCAGCACCCCCAGTGGGACAGGGGGCAGCTACACCTTC
TRBV21-1	TRBJ1-5	19	-	-	CASSKENSGQILHNQPQHF	TGTGCCAGCAGCAAAGAAAACTCAGGACAGATCCTACACAATCAGCCCCAGCATTTT
TRBV18	TRBJ1-1	16	-	-	CASSPRLGGTNTEAFF	TGTGCCAGCTCACCACGCTTAGGGGGAACGAACACTGAAGCTTTCTTT
TRBV7-9	TRBJ1-1	15	TRBD1	-	CASSPPGQGETEAFF	TGTGCCAGCAGCCCGCCGGGACAGGGGGAGACTGAAGCTTTCTTT
TRBV28	TRBJ1-5	16	-	-	CASTGGGYTGNQPQHF	TGTGCCAGCACCGGGGGGGGATATACGGGCAATCAGCCCCAGCATTTT
TRBV30	TRBJ2-1	16	TRBD2	-	CAWSLSLAGGPNEQFF	TGTGCCTGGAGTCTGTCACTAGCGGGAGGGCCCAATGAGCAGTTCTTC
TRBV18	TRBJ2-7	14	TRBD1	once	CASSPGQGRWEQYF	TGTGCCAGCTCACCGGGACAGGGGAGATGGGAGCAGTACTTC
TRBV10-1	TRBJ2-2	12	-	-	CASSETGGELFF	TGCGCCAGCAGTGAAACAGGAGGGGAGCTGTTTTTT
TRBV2	TRBJ1-6	13	TRBD1	-	CARGTGNNSPLHF	TGTGCCAGAGGGACAGGGAATAATTCACCCCTCCACTTT